A single sample gave rise to the 17 T cell receptor beta chains below, sequenced in a study of cytomegalovirus exposure and HLA in healthy donors. PCR amplification relied on 60 Vbeta primers (plus 13 Jbeta primers). Profiled with immunoSEQ multiplex PCR; TCRdb holds only in-frame clones, not every one. The table lists 30,000 or so clones, less than 70% of them singletons. Sequenced sample: PBMCs. Receptor source: a man aged 45-65 years in good health and CMV-seropositive.

This clone was seen once. The chain combines TRBV7-9 with TRBJ2-5, with 7 positions matching TRBD1. Trimming at V came to 0 bases and at J to 7 bases, leaving 8 bases not matched to a gene. Germline V lookup: CDR1 SEHNR, CDR2 FQNEAQ (reference sequence). The CDR3 has 15 amino acids. DNA of the CDR3: TGTGCCAGCAGCTTAGCGACAGGGCAACCGGGGACCCAGTACTTC. It encodes CASSLATGQPGTQYF. The full variable domain, rest sourced from reference TRBV7-9 and TRBJ2-5, is DTGVSQNPRHKITKRGQNVTFRCDPISEHNRLYWYRQTLGQGPEFLTYFQNEAQLEKSRLLSDRFSAERPKGSFSTLEIQRTEQGDSAMYLCASSLATGQPGTQYFGPGTRLLVL.

V usage is TRBV19 and J usage is TRBJ1-1, with D tentatively TRBD1 (6 bases). CDR3 size: 13 residues. Germline V CDR1 and CDR2: LNHDA, SQIVND (reference sequence). Trimming took off 5 bases at V and 5 bases at J, with 12 bases between the two ends. CDR3 in amino acids: CASSRRGLTEAFF. DNA for the CDR3: TGTGCCAGTAGTCGGCGGGGGCTTACTGAAGCTTTCTTT.

The chain joins TRBV6-5 to TRBJ2-3; TRBD2 matches 7 bases. V trimming: 6 bases; J trimming: 0 bases; junction bases outside the gene matches: 3. The CDR3 covers 14 residues. The germline V gene has CDR1 MNHEY and CDR2 SVGAGI. CDR3 DNA: TGTGCCAGCAGCCAGCGGGATAGCACAGATACGCAGTATTTT. This gives the protein CASSQRDSTDTQYF.

This clone was seen just once. The V call is TRBV5-1, the J call TRBJ2-1, with 9 nucleotides matching TRBD2. The V and J ends lost 1 base and 9 bases, in that order; junction bases with no gene match: 11. The CDR3 is 16 residues long. Germline V CDR1 and CDR2: SGHRS, YFSETQ. CDR3 nucleotides: TGCGCCAGCAGCTTGATAGGGCGGGAGGGCCTTGGTGAGCAGTTCTTC. Translating it yields CASSLIGREGLGEQFF.

The chain combines TRBV13 with TRBJ1-5; D not certain. The CDR3 extends over 15 amino acids. Trimming left V 5 bases short and J 3 bases short, with 14 bases between. Germline lookup yields CDR1 PRHDT and CDR2 FYEKMQ (reference sequence). CDR3 coding DNA: TGTGCCAGCAGCCTGCTCCGGGAACCCAATCAGCCCCAGCATTTT. It yields the protein CASSLLREPNQPQHF.

This sequence joins TRBV7-2 and TRBJ2-6, with D unclear. The CDR3 is 14 residues long. Trimming pared 3 bases from V and 0 bases from J, leaving 3 bases between. The germline CDR1 and CDR2 sequences are SGHTA and FQGNSA. Here the CDR3 DNA reads TGTGCCAGCAGCTTCCGCTCTGGGGCCAACGTCCTGACTTTC. Encoded protein: CASSFRSGANVLTF.

The CDR3, as DNA: TGTGCCAGCAGCTTTTTGGGGGCGCCGGGACAGCCCCAGCATTTT. It is translated as CASSFLGAPGQPQHF. The V gene is TRBV5-6, the J gene TRBJ1-5; possible D gene TRBD1, 6 bases. CDR1 and CDR2 from the germline V gene are SGHDT and YYEEEE. The CDR3 runs 15 residues. V lost 2 bases to trimming and J lost 7 bases, with 16 bases between them.

Only one count was recorded for this clone. This chain joins TRBV5-1 and TRBJ1-4, with D maybe TRBD1 (5 bases). V dropped 0 bases and J dropped 4 bases, with 10 bases sitting between them. Germline CDR1 reads SGHRS; CDR2 reads YFSETQ. The CDR3 totals 15 residues. The CDR3 protein is CASSLGGVRNEKLFF. CDR3 in DNA: TGCGCCAGCAGCTTGGGGGGGGTACGTAATGAAAAACTGTTTTTT.

The chain employs TRBV4-1 and TRBJ2-5; 7 nucleotides line up with TRBD2. Germline V gene lookup returns CDR1 MGHRA and CDR2 YSYEKL. The junction had 7 bases not matched to a gene; V was cut back by 4 bases and J by 5 bases. This CDR3 is 14 amino acids long. DNA for the CDR3: TGCGCCAGCAGCCTGACTAGCTTCGTGGAGACCCAGTACTTC. Encoded protein: CASSLTSFVETQYF.

This chain uses TRBV6-5 with TRBJ1-6; the match to TRBD1 covers 9 bases. After removal of 5 bases from V and 7 bases from J, the junction contained 3 bases not matched to a gene. This CDR3 comprises 14 residues. The germline gives CDR1 MNHEY, CDR2 SVGAGI. The CDR3 DNA reads TGTGCCAGCAGTCGGGACAGGGTCAATTCACCCCTCCACTTT. This gives the protein CASSRDRVNSPLHF.

CDR3: CASSVSGQPYNEQFF. The CDR3 DNA sequence: TGTGCCAGCAGCGTATCAGGCCAACCCTACAATGAGCAGTTCTTC. This chain connects TRBV9 to TRBJ2-1; no firm D call. CDR3 size: 15 residues. Trimming shortened V by 1 base and J by 2 bases, and 10 bases separated the two germline ends. Germline lookup yields CDR1 SGDLS and CDR2 YYNGEE. The full variable domain, in which reference TRBV9 and TRBJ2-1 provide the parts outside the CDR3, is DSGVTQTPKHLITATGQRVTLRCSPRSGDLSVYWYQQSLDQGLQFLIQYYNGEERAKGNILERFSAQQFPDLHSELNLSSLELGDSALYFCASSVSGQPYNEQFFGPGTRLTVL.

This clone was detected only once. Other DNA sequences in this specimen translate into the identical CDR3. The V gene is TRBV29-1, the J gene TRBJ2-3; TRBD2 agrees at 7 bases. Germline loops: CDR1 SQVTM, CDR2 ANQGSEA. V shed 1 base, J shed 4 bases, and the junction held 5 bases outside the gene matches. This CDR3 comprises 14 residues. The CDR3 is CSVEGGRGADTQYF. The DNA for the CDR3 is TGCAGCGTTGAAGGCGGGAGAGGTGCAGATACGCAGTATTTT.

This clone was seen more than once but under ten times. CDR3 coding DNA: TGCAGCCTTCGGACAGGGAACACCGGGGAGCTGTTTTTT. Translated: CSLRTGNTGELFF. The chain recombines TRBV29-1 with TRBJ2-2; the match to TRBD1 covers 7 bases. The CDR3 loop spans 13 amino acids. The ends lost 8 bases at V and 1 base at J; junction bases unmatched: 4. Germline CDR1 reads SQVTM; CDR2 reads ANQGSEA.

This clone was seen just once. The chain carries TRBV10-1 and TRBJ2-2, with TRBD2 matching 7 bases. The CDR3 sequence is 17 residues long. After removal of 2 bases from V and 4 bases from J, the junction contained 10 bases not matched to a gene. Per germline, CDR1 WNHNN and CDR2 SYGVQD (reference sequence). CDR3: CASSEPEGGRGTGELFF. The DNA of the CDR3 is TGCGCCAGCAGTGAGCCCGAAGGCGGGAGAGGCACCGGGGAGCTGTTTTTT.

This clone occurred a few times. This chain links TRBV6-1 with TRBJ2-2; D is undetermined. Trimming took 4 bases from V and 8 from J, leaving 11 bases between them. CDR1 MNHNS and CDR2 SASEGT come from the germline V gene. This CDR3 region has 13 residues. Here the CDR3 reads CASSGWSTGELFF. The CDR3 nucleotides are TGTGCCAGCAGTGGTTGGAGTACGGGGGAGCTGTTTTTT.

The chain is built from TRBV13 and TRBJ2-7; a possible D gene is TRBD2 (6 bases). Germline V gene data show CDR1 as PRHDT and CDR2 as FYEKMQ (reference sequence). CDR3 length: 12 amino acids. Trimming took 2 bases from V and 6 from J, leaving 8 bases between them. The CDR3 sequence is CASSLTGGEQYF. CDR3 nucleotide sequence: TGTGCCAGCAGCTTAACCGGGGGCGAGCAGTACTTC.

V gene TRBV18 combines with J gene TRBJ2-5; 8 nucleotides line up with TRBD1. The germline V gene encodes CDR1 KGHSH and CDR2 LQKENI. This CDR3 spans 15 amino acids. J gave up 2 bases and V 2 bases, and 4 bases lay outside the gene matches. CDR3 amino acids: CASSPGTGSQETQYF. For the CDR3, the DNA is TGTGCCAGCTCACCAGGGACAGGTTCTCAAGAGACCCAGTACTTC. The entire variable domain, with the rest obtained from reference TRBV18 and TRBJ2-5, is as follows: NAGVMQNPRHLVRRRGQEARLRCSPMKGHSHVYWYRQLPEEGLKFMVYLQKENIIDESGMPKERFSAEFPKEGPSILRIQQVVRGDSAAYFCASSPGTGSQETQYFGPGTRLLVL.